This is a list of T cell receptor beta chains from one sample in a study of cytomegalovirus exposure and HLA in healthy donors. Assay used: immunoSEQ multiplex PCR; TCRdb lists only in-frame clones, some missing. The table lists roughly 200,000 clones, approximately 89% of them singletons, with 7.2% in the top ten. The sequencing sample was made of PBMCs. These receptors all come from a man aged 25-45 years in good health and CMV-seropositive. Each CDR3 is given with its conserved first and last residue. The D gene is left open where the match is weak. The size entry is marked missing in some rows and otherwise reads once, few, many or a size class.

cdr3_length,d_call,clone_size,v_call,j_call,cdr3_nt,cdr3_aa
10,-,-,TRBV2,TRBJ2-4,TGTGCCAGCAGAGAAGACATTCAGTACTTC,CASREDIQYF
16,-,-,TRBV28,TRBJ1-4,TGTGCCAGCAGTTCCCAACGGGGATCAACTAATGAAAAACTGTTTTTT,CASSSQRGSTNEKLFF
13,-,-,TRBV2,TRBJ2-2,TGTGCCAGCAGTGAATTAGACGCCGGGGAGCTGTTTTTT,CASSELDAGELFF
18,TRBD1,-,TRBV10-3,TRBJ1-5,TGTGCCATCAGTGCACGGACAGGGATGGGAGATGGATATCAGCCCCAGCATTTT,CAISARTGMGDGYQPQHF
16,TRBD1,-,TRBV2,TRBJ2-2,TGTGCCAGCAGTCCCCGACAGGGGCCATACACCGGGGAGCTGTTTTTT,CASSPRQGPYTGELFF
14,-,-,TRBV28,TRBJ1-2,TGTGCCAGCAGCCTCCCGGGGGCTAACTATGGCTACACCTTC,CASSLPGANYGYTF
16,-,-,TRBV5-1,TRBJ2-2,TGCGCCAGCAGCTCCAGGGTTGTGGGGGCCTCCGGGGAGCTGTTTTTT,CASSSRVVGASGELFF
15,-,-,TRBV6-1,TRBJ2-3,TGTGCCAGCAGGAAATCCGGGACACGCACAGATACGCAGTATTTT,CASRKSGTRTDTQYF
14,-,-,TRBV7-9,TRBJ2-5,TGTGCCAGCAGCTTAAGGTCGGGAAAAGAGACCCAGTACTTC,CASSLRSGKETQYF
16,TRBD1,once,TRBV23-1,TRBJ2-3,TGCGCCAGCAGTCGCTGGGACAGGGGGTACACAGATACGCAGTATTTT,CASSRWDRGYTDTQYF
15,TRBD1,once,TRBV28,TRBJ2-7,TGTGCCAGCAGGCCCACGGGACAGAACTCCTACGAGCAGTACTTC,CASRPTGQNSYEQYF
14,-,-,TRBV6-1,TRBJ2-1,TGTGCCAGCAGTGCAACTGGCTCCTACAATGAGCAGTTCTTC,CASSATGSYNEQFF
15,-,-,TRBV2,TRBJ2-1,TGTGCCAGCAGTGTATCAGGGGGGAGTGGTAATGAGCAGTTCTTC,CASSVSGGSGNEQFF
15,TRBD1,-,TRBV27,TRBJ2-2,TGTGCCAGCAGTTTATACAGGGGCAGGACCGGGGAGCTGTTTTTT,CASSLYRGRTGELFF
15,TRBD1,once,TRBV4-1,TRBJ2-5,TGCGCCAGCAGCCAAGACCCGACAGGGGAAGAGACCCAGTACTTC,CASSQDPTGEETQYF
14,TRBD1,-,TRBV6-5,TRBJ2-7,TGTGCCAGCAGTCCGGGACAGCTTATATACGAGCAGTACTTC,CASSPGQLIYEQYF
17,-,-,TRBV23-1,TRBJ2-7,TGCGCCAGCAGCCAAGAGAGACGGGACACCAGCTCCTACGAGCAGTACTTC,CASSQERRDTSSYEQYF
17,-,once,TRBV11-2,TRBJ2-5,TGTGCCAGCAGCTTACCCCTTGGGGCAGTTAGGCAAGAGACCCAGTACTTC,CASSLPLGAVRQETQYF
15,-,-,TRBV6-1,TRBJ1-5,TGTGCCAGCAAACCGGACAGATATAGCAATCAGCCCCAGCATTTT,CASKPDRYSNQPQHF
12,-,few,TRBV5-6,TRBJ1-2,TGTGCCAGCAGCTTGTGGTCTAGTGACTACACCTTC,CASSLWSSDYTF
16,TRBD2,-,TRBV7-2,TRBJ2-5,TGTGCCAGCAGCTTAGAAGGAGCGGGGGTTGCAGAGACCCAGTACTTC,CASSLEGAGVAETQYF
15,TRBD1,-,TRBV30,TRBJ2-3,TGTGCCTGGCTCCGGGACAGGGGGCGCACAGATACGCAGTATTTT,CAWLRDRGRTDTQYF
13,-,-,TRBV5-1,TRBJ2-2,TGCGCCAGCCAGGGACCGAACACCGGGGAGCTGTTTTTT,CASQGPNTGELFF
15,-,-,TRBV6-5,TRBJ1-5,TGTGCCAGCAGTACAGCAGGGGAGCGCAATCAGCCCCAGCATTTT,CASSTAGERNQPQHF
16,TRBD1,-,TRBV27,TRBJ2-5,TGTGCCAGCAGTTTATCGGGGGCCCAGGGGGCAGAGACCCAGTACTTC,CASSLSGAQGAETQYF
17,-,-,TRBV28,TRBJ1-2,TGTGCCAGCGGATTAGGCCTCCGTGCGACAGCATACTATGGCTACACCTTC,CASGLGLRATAYYGYTF
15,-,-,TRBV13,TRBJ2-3,TGTGCCAGCAGTCCAGACAGTAGGGGCACAGATACGCAGTATTTT,CASSPDSRGTDTQYF
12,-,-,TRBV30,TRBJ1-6,TGTGCCTGGAGTACCTCCGCCGCACCCCTCCACTTT,CAWSTSAAPLHF